A selection of T cell receptor beta chains follows, all from one sample in a study of blood T cells in healthy people across ages. TCRdb reprocessed the 5' RACE reads with MiXCR, giving one entry per CDR3 protein. The table lists roughly 900,000 distinct CDR3 sequences, around 26% of them singletons. Sequencing was carried out using blood. The origin of the receptors is a woman older than 75 in good health. Both conserved end residues are part of each CDR3. Fields, in order: D gene, clone size, J gene, V gene, CDR3 DNA, CDR3 protein. A D gene is named only where the DNA matches it firmly. Clone size is not always given. Where it is, it says once, few, many or a class for expanded clones.

-	few	TRBJ1-3	TRBV12-3/TRBV12-4	TGTGCCAGCAGCCTTCGGACGGTGGAAAACACCATATATTTT	CASSLRTVENTIYF
TRBD1	-	TRBJ1-2	TRBV5-1	TGCGCCAGCAGTCCAAGGACAGGGACCATCTATGGCTACACCTTC	CASSPRTGTIYGYTF
-	few	TRBJ1-2	TRBV24-1	TGTGCCACCAGTGTGAGTCCCCTGACCTATGGCTACACCTTC	CATSVSPLTYGYTF
TRBD1	few	TRBJ1-2	TRBV29-1	TGCAGCGTTGCGCTCGGACAGGCTTCCTATGGCTACACCTTC	CSVALGQASYGYTF
-	once	TRBJ1-2	TRBV27	TGTGCCAGCAGTTTCGTCGAGGGAGGGCACTATGGCTACACCTTC	CASSFVEGGHYGYTF
TRBD1	many	TRBJ2-5	TRBV5-5	TGTGCCAGCAGCTTACACAGGGGGCATCAGTACTTC	CASSLHRGHQYF
TRBD1	many	TRBJ2-5	TRBV20-1	TGCAGTGCCTACAGGGGCCAAGAGACCCAGTACTTC	CSAYRGQETQYF
TRBD1	once	TRBJ1-1	TRBV2	TGTGCCAGCAGACGGGGACAGCATCTGAACACTGAAGCTTTCTTT	CASRRGQHLNTEAFF
TRBD1	few	TRBJ1-1	TRBV6-1	TGTGCCAGCAGGGTAGGGACAGCGAACACTGAAGCTTTCTTT	CASRVGTANTEAFF
-	many	TRBJ1-6	TRBV20-1	TGCAGTGCTAGAGAGGAGGGACAACTATATAATTCACCCCTCCACTTT	CSAREEGQLYNSPLHF
-	many	TRBJ2-4	TRBV7-2	TGTGCCAGCAGCTTCGAGGGGATAACGAAAAACATTCAGTACTTC	CASSFEGITKNIQYF
TRBD1	-	TRBJ2-1	TRBV6-2/TRBV6-3	TGTGCCAGCAGCATATTTCGGACAGGGAGGTCCTACAATGAGCAGTTCTTC	CASSIFRTGRSYNEQFF
TRBD2	-	TRBJ2-4	TRBV30	TGTGCCTGGACTAGAAGCGGGGGGCGCCTTCAGTACTTC	CAWTRSGGRLQYF
-	-	TRBJ1-2	TRBV5-1	TGCGCCAGCAGCTTGGCCGGGAATAACTATGGCTACACCTTC	CASSLAGNNYGYTF
TRBD2	-	TRBJ2-5	TRBV24-1	TGTGCCACCAGTGACCCTCGAACGGGGGGAGAGACCCAGTACTTC	CATSDPRTGGETQYF
TRBD2	many	TRBJ2-1	TRBV7-9	TGTGCCAGCAGCTTAGAAATAGCGGGGGTTGTTGAGCAGTTCTTC	CASSLEIAGVVEQFF
TRBD2	many	TRBJ2-5	TRBV7-9	TGTGCCAGCAGCTTATTCATTGGACTAGCTATGGAGACCCAGTACTTC	CASSLFIGLAMETQYF
TRBD1	many	TRBJ2-5	TRBV7-2	TGTGCCAGCAGCCTACAGACAGGGACAGAGACCCAGTACTTC	CASSLQTGTETQYF
TRBD1	many	TRBJ1-2	TRBV12-3/TRBV12-4	TGTGCCAGCAGTTCGCGGGACAGCTTTAACTATGGCTACACCTTC	CASSSRDSFNYGYTF
TRBD1	many	TRBJ2-6	TRBV7-2	TGTGCCAGTGCGCTACAGGGGCTCTCTGGGGCCAACGTCCTGACTTTC	CASALQGLSGANVLTF
-	-	TRBJ1-1	TRBV7-9	TGTGCCAGCAGCTTACCCCTGCGGAACACTGAAGCTTTCTTT	CASSLPLRNTEAFF
-	few	TRBJ1-4	TRBV11-2	TGTGCCAGCAGCTTCCGTGATGGAGGAGAAAAACTGTTTTTT	CASSFRDGGEKLFF
-	few	TRBJ1-5	TRBV2	TGTGCCAGCAGTGAACAGGGAAACAATCAGCCCCAGCATTTT	CASSEQGNNQPQHF
-	many	TRBJ2-7	TRBV7-9	TGTGCCAGCAGCGCCGCCCTAGGCAGATCCTACGAGCAGTACTTC	CASSAALGRSYEQYF
-	few	TRBJ1-6	TRBV7-2	TGTGCCAGCAGCCGGACCCAGGGTACCACCCTCCACTTT	CASSRTQGTTLHF
-	few	TRBJ2-7	TRBV28	TGTGCCAGCAGGTTTTTCCGGGGTCGCTACGAGCAGTACTTC	CASRFFRGRYEQYF
-	-	TRBJ2-7	TRBV21-1	TGTGCCGGCAGCTTCCCGATGAACTACGAGCAGTACTTC	CAGSFPMNYEQYF
-	-	TRBJ1-5	TRBV27	TGTGCCAGCGGACAGAGGAGCAATCAGCCCCAGCATTTT	CASGQRSNQPQHF
TRBD1	-	TRBJ2-5	TRBV9	TGTGCCAGCAGCGTGGCTCAGGGGGCCGGGCAAGAGACCCAGTACTTC	CASSVAQGAGQETQYF
-	many	TRBJ2-1	TRBV9	TGTGCCAGCAGCTCTTCAACCGGGACGCTATACAATGAGCAGTTCTTC	CASSSSTGTLYNEQFF
TRBD1	many	TRBJ2-1	TRBV5-5	TGTGCCAGCAGCTTGGGGCCCGGGACAGGGTCTAAGGACGAGCAGTTCTTC	CASSLGPGTGSKDEQFF
TRBD1	few	TRBJ2-2	TRBV6-2/TRBV6-3	TGTGCCAGCAGGGGACAGGGGGCGAAAGGAAACACCGGGGAGCTGTTTTTT	CASRGQGAKGNTGELFF
-	-	TRBJ2-7	TRBV21-1	TGTGCCAGCAGCAAAAGGAGCGGGAGGCCCTACGAGCAGTACTTC	CASSKRSGRPYEQYF
-	many	TRBJ2-5	TRBV7-2	TGTGCCAGCAGCTCCGGCCGGCTCCAAGAGACCCAGTACTTC	CASSSGRLQETQYF
-	many	TRBJ2-1	TRBV6-5	TGTGCCAGCAGTTATAAGGGGGGGCCTTATGAGCAGTTCTTC	CASSYKGGPYEQFF
-	many	TRBJ2-5	TRBV18	TGTGCCAGCTCACCATCCACAGTCCAAGAGACCCAGTACTTC	CASSPSTVQETQYF
-	-	TRBJ1-2	TRBV5-8	TGTGCCAGCAGCCTGACATTCGCTAACTATGGCTACACCTTC	CASSLTFANYGYTF
TRBD1	many	TRBJ1-6	TRBV6-5	TGTGCCAGCAGTTACGACAGGGGTGGATCACCCCTCCACTTT	CASSYDRGGSPLHF
-	many	TRBJ2-7	TRBV7-9	TGTGCCAGCAGCCCTCGGACAGACTTACACGAGCAGTACTTC	CASSPRTDLHEQYF
-	-	TRBJ2-7	TRBV20-1	TGCAGTGCTACCGGACATGGGGCCTACGAGCAGTACTTC	CSATGHGAYEQYF